The 22 T cell receptor beta chains reported below all come from one sample, sequenced in a study of OX40 agonist ivuxolimab in advanced cancers. The method was immunoSEQ multiplex PCR; TCRdb's version includes in-frame clones alone and lacks a portion of them. Altogether over 85,000 clones are present, just under 85% being singletons, with the ten largest covering about 1.5%. The material was CD4+ or CD8+ T cells sorted from blood, obtained in a trial of the OX40 agonist ivuxolimab. All receptors derive from an adult with an advanced solid tumor such as melanoma, head and neck, liver or kidney cancer.

The CDR3 here is CAISSGGTDTQYF. The CDR3 region has the DNA TGTGCCATCAGTAGCGGGGGCACAGATACGCAGTATTTT. The chain is built from TRBV10-3 and TRBJ2-3, with 7 bases aligning to TRBD2. Per the germline V gene, CDR1 is ENHRY and CDR2 is SYGVKD. The CDR3 extends over 13 amino acids. V lost 5 bases, J lost 1 base, and 0 bases stayed unmatched.

The genes are TRBV5-3 and TRBJ1-2; D gene uncertain. TRBV5-3 is annotated as an ORF whose role is uncertain. V was clipped by 1 base and J by 8 bases, with 9 bases between them. The CDR3 is 12 amino acids. The CDR3 loop reads CARSLMWGGYTF. The CDR3 nucleotides are TGTGCCAGAAGCTTGATGTGGGGAGGCTACACCTTC.

By share, this clone ranks as medium-sized (0.01 to 0.1%). The genes are TRBV7-8 and TRBJ1-5; no reliable D call. The CDR3 contains 14 residues. Trimming shortened V by 1 base and J by 5 bases, and 9 bases separated the two germline ends. CDR1 is SGHVS and CDR2 is FQNEAQ in the germline V gene. The CDR3 DNA follows: TGTGCCAGCAGCTTAGGGGGTTGGGATCAGCCCCAGCATTTT. Translated: CASSLGGWDQPQHF.

The rearrangement uses TRBV4-3 and TRBJ1-2; no firm D call. CDR1 and CDR2 (germline): LGHNA, YSLEER. Trimming shortened V by 0 bases and J by 7 bases, and 12 bases separated the two germline ends. The CDR3 is 14 amino acids. CDR3 sequence: CASSQDPRHVGYTF. CDR3 nucleotide sequence: TGCGCCAGCAGCCAAGACCCTCGGCACGTTGGCTACACCTTC.

The V gene is TRBV6-5, the J gene TRBJ1-1; no definite D call. The CDR3 is 13 amino acids. CDR1 is MNHEY, CDR2 SVGAGI, per germline. V lost 2 bases, J lost 1 base, and 5 bases lay in between. In DNA, the CDR3 is TGTGCCAGCAGTTACGGGGAGAACACTGAAGCTTTCTTT. Encoded protein: CASSYGENTEAFF.

This clone has only one observation. The chain carries TRBV7-2 and TRBJ1-4; a possible D gene is TRBD1 (5 bases). The CDR3 runs to 17 residues. The germline gives CDR1 SGHTA, CDR2 FQGNSA. The ends were cut back, 5 bases at V and 0 bases at J, with 16 bases in the middle. This CDR3 is CASSRILATATNEKLFF. The CDR3 DNA reads TGTGCCAGCAGCCGGATTTTAGCGACAGCAACTAATGAAAAACTGTTTTTT.

The chain combines TRBV7-2 with TRBJ2-5, with D perhaps assigned TRBD1 or TRBD2 (6 bases each). Germline V gene sequence: CDR1 SGHTA, CDR2 FQGNSA. This CDR3 has 13 amino acids. V shed 5 bases and J shed 5 bases, with 12 bases lying between them. The CDR3 reads CASSLGGPETQYF. As DNA, the CDR3 is TGTGCCAGCAGCCTGGGGGGCCCGGAGACCCAGTACTTC.

The V and J genes are TRBV11-1 and TRBJ2-5, with 10 bases identical to TRBD2. The V gene's germline CDR1 is SGHAT and CDR2 FQDESV (reference sequence). V was clipped by 2 bases and J by 5 bases; unmatched bases: 11. The CDR3 has 17 residues. The CDR3 sequence: CASSLSVSGGARETQYF. The CDR3 coding sequence is TGTGCCAGCAGCTTAAGTGTCAGCGGGGGGGCTCGGGAGACCCAGTACTTC.

This clone was seen a single time. This chain uses TRBV7-2 with TRBJ1-1, with no clear D. The germline V gene has CDR1 SGHTA and CDR2 FQGNSA. CDR3 length: 15 amino acids. V was trimmed by 8 bases and J by 7 bases, leaving 23 bases between them. CDR3 DNA: TGTGCCAGCCAAAAAGGCTATGCAACGCCCAGTGAAGCTTTCTTT. Translated: CASQKGYATPSEAFF.

The chain links TRBV5-6 to TRBJ1-1; D remains unclear. Per germline, CDR1 SGHDT and CDR2 YYEEEE. V lost 0 bases to trimming and J lost 7 bases, with 22 bases between them. This CDR3 spans 17 amino acids. The chain's CDR3 is CASSLETRAATTYEAFF. Written as DNA, the CDR3 is TGTGCCAGCAGCTTGGAAACACGGGCCGCCACTACTTATGAAGCTTTCTTT.

Here the CDR3 reads CASSPSSAGETQYF. CDR3 sequence (DNA): TGTGCCAGCTCACCTTCGTCGGCTGGAGAGACCCAGTACTTC. The chain links TRBV18 to TRBJ2-5, with unresolved D. Germline CDR1 reads KGHSH; CDR2 reads LQKENI. Trimming stripped 3 bases from V and 4 bases from J, with 12 bases between. The CDR3 runs to 14 residues.

The chain links TRBV2 to TRBJ1-1; possibly TRBD1 for D (6 bases). CDR1 SNHLY and CDR2 FYNNEI come from the germline V gene. The CDR3 length is 13 residues. Between the trimmed V and J ends, which lost 5 bases and 2 bases, there was a span of 9 bases. CDR3 bases: TGTGCCAGCAGTCTGGACAGCAACACTGAAGCTTTCTTT. It codes for CASSLDSNTEAFF.

This chain connects TRBV27 to TRBJ2-7; 8 nucleotides agree with TRBD1. The CDR3 loop spans 17 amino acids. Germline V gene data show CDR1 as MNHEY and CDR2 as SMNVEV (reference sequence). Trimming removed 2 bases from V and 2 bases from J; junction bases left unmatched: 11. The CDR3 region is CASSLTPSRDRTYEQYF. The DNA of the CDR3 is TGTGCCAGCAGTTTAACACCTTCCCGGGACAGGACCTACGAGCAGTACTTC.

This sequence joins TRBV5-1 and TRBJ2-5; the match to TRBD2 covers 7 bases. V lost 3 bases and J lost 5; bases outside the gene matches: 7. The CDR3 is made up of 14 amino acids. The germline CDR1 and CDR2 sequences are SGHRS and YFSETQ. The CDR3 nucleotides are TGCGCCAGCAGCTCAGCGGGGAGAGCGGAGACCCAGTACTTC. This encodes CASSSAGRAETQYF.

V is TRBV10-2 and J is TRBJ1-1, with D possibly being TRBD1 (5 bases). The V end was cut by 8 bases, the J end by 5 bases, with 12 bases between. Germline values: CDR1 WSHSY, CDR2 SAAADI. The CDR3 contains 12 residues. CDR3 sequence: CASGGVRTEAFF. CDR3 DNA sequence: TGCGCCAGCGGAGGGGTGCGGACTGAAGCTTTCTTT.

J is TRBJ2-2 and V is TRBV5-4, with D possibly being TRBD2 (6 bases). Between the trimmed V and J ends, which lost 2 bases and 10 bases, there was a span of 18 bases. The CDR3 sequence is 15 residues long. The germline V gene has CDR1 SGHNT and CDR2 YYREEE (reference sequence). The CDR3 nucleotides read TGTGCCAGCAGCTTAGCCCCGGGACTTAAAACGGAGCTGTTTTTT. This translates into CASSLAPGLKTELFF. The full variable domain, rest sourced from reference TRBV5-4 and TRBJ2-2, is ETGVTQSPTHLIKTRGQQVTLRCSSQSGHNTVSWYQQALGQGPQFIFQYYREEENGRGNFPPRFSGLQFPNYSSELNVNALELDDSALYLCASSLAPGLKTELFFGEGSRLTVL.

CDR3 in DNA: TGTGCCAGCTCACTTTCGGACGCGGTGAACACTGAAGCTTTCTTT. Protein: CASSLSDAVNTEAFF. The chain joins TRBV18 to TRBJ1-1; no clear D. Trimming took off 4 bases at V and 0 bases at J, with 12 bases between the two ends. Germline values: CDR1 KGHSH, CDR2 LQKENI. The length of the CDR3 is 15 residues.

V gene TRBV19 combines with J gene TRBJ2-5; possible D gene TRBD1, 6 bases. The CDR3 contains 12 residues. Trimming pared 9 bases from V and 5 bases from J, leaving 13 bases between. Per the germline V gene, CDR1 is LNHDA and CDR2 is SQIVND (reference sequence). The DNA of the CDR3 is TGTGCCAGCAGGGGCGGCGGGGAGACCCAGTACTTC. Translating gives CASRGGGETQYF.

This chain uses TRBV11-2 with TRBJ1-2; weak D call: TRBD1 (5 bases). V was trimmed by 0 bases and J by 8 bases, leaving 13 bases between them. The V gene's germline CDR1 is SGHAT and CDR2 FQNNGV. The CDR3 is made up of 14 amino acids. Here the CDR3 DNA reads TGTGCCAGCAGCTTAGACCTGGGGCAGCGCGGCTACACCTTC. Translation: CASSLDLGQRGYTF.

This clone was recorded once. The rearrangement joins TRBV6-6 to TRBJ1-3; D remains ambiguous. The CDR3 covers 14 residues. Germline V gene data show CDR1 as MNHNY and CDR2 as SVGAGI (reference sequence). Trimming removed 5 bases from V and 4 bases from J, with 12 bases in between. The CDR3 loop reads CASSQEAAGNTIYF. Written as DNA, the CDR3 is TGTGCCAGCAGTCAGGAGGCAGCAGGAAACACCATATATTTT.

The genes are TRBV19 and TRBJ2-1; the D is unclear. Germline V gene data show CDR1 as LNHDA and CDR2 as SQIVND (reference sequence). The CDR3 has 15 residues. Trimming removed 3 bases from V and 8 bases from J, with 17 bases in between. The CDR3 DNA follows: TGTGCCAGTAGTATGTGGTCTACTCAGTCTCATGAGCAGTTCTTC. This codes for CASSMWSTQSHEQFF.

This sequence joins TRBV2 and TRBJ2-3, with 7 bases that match TRBD2. This CDR3 spans 14 amino acids. J gave up 3 bases and V 6 bases, and 6 bases lay outside the gene matches. Germline V gene lookup returns CDR1 SNHLY and CDR2 FYNNEI. The CDR3, as DNA: TGTGCCAGCAGCCTCCCGGGACTAACAGATACGCAGTATTTT. Amino acid sequence: CASSLPGLTDTQYF. The whole variable domain, remainder taken from reference TRBV2 and TRBJ2-3, is EPEVTQTPSHQVTQMGQEVILRCVPISNHLYFYWYRQILGQKVEFLVSFYNNEISEKSEIFDDQFSVERPDGSNFTLKIRSTKLEDSAMYFCASSLPGLTDTQYFGPGTRLTVL.